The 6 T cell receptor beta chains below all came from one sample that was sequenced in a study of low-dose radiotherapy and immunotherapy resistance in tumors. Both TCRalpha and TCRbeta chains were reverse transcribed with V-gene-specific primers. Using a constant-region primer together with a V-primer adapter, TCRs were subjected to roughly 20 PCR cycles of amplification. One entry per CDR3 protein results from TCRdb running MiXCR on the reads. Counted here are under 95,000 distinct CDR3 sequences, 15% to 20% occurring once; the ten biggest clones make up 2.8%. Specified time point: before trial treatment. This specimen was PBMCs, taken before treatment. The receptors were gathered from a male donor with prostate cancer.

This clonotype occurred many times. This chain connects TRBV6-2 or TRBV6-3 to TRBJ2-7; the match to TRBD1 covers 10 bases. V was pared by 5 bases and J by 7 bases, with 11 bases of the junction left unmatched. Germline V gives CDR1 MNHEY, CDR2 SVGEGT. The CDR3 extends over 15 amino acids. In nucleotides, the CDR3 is TGTGCCAGCAGTGACCGGGACAGGGGAGTTCAAGAGCAGTACTTC. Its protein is CASSDRDRGVQEQYF.

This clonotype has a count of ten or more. CDR3 sequence: CASQGGTSSWGGQFF. DNA for the CDR3: TGTGCCAGCCAGGGGGGGACTAGCTCTTGGGGGGGGCAGTTCTTC. This chain connects TRBV5-4 to TRBJ2-1; 9 nucleotides align to TRBD2. This CDR3 region has 15 residues. CDR1 and CDR2 (germline): SGHNT, YYREEE (reference sequence). V was pared by 7 bases and J by 12 bases, with 17 bases of the junction left unmatched.

This chain's CDR3 is CSVEMTGTGTYEQYF. CDR3 sequence (DNA): TGCAGCGTTGAAATGACAGGGACAGGCACCTACGAGCAGTACTTC. The genes are TRBV29-1 and TRBJ2-7, with 8 bases lining up with TRBD1. In germline, CDR1 is SQVTM, CDR2 ANQGSEA. The CDR3 runs 15 residues. After removal of 2 bases from V and 2 bases from J, the junction contained 8 bases not matched to a gene.

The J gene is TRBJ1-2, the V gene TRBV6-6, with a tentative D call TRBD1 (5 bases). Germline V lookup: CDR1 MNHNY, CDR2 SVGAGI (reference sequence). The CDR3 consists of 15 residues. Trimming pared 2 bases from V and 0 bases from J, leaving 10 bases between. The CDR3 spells CASSYPTAANYGYTF. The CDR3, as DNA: TGTGCCAGCAGTTACCCGACAGCTGCTAACTATGGCTACACCTTC.

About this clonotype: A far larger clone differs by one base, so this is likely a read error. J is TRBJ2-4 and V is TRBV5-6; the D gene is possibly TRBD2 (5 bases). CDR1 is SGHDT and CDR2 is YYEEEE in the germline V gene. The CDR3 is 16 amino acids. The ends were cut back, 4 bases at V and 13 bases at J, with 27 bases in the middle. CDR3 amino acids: CASSDAGFRVYNEQYF. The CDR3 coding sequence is TGTGCCAGCAGCGATGCGGGCTTCCGGGTTTACAATGAGCAGTACTTC.

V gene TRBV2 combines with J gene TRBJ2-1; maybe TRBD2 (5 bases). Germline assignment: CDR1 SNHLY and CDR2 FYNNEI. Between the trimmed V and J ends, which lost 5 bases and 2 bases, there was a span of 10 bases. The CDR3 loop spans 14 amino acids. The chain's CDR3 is CASSPSGAYNEQFF. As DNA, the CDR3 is TGTGCCAGCAGTCCCAGCGGAGCCTACAATGAGCAGTTCTTC.